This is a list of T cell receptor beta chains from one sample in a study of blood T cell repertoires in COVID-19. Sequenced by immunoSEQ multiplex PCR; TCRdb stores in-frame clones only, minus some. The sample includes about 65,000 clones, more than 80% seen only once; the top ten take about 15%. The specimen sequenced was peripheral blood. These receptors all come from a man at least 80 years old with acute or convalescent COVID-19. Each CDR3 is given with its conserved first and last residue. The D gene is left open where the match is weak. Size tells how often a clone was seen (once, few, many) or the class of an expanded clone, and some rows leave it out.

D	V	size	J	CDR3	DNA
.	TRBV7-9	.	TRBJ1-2	CASTEDRIRGYTF	TGTGCCAGCACCGAAGACAGGATTCGTGGCTACACCTTC
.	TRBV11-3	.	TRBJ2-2	CASSLGGLTGELFF	TGTGCCAGCAGCTTAGGAGGTCTCACCGGGGAGCTGTTTTTT
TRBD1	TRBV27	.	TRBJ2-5	CASRTGGQETQYF	TGTGCCAGTAGGACAGGCGGGCAAGAGACCCAGTACTTC
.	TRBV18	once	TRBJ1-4	CASSPNAANEKLFF	TGTGCCAGCTCACCAAACGCAGCTAATGAAAAACTGTTTTTT
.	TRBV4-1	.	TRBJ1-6	CASSQGGGNSPLHF	TGCGCCAGCAGCCAAGGGGGGGGTAATTCACCCCTCCACTTT
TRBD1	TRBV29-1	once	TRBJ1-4	CSVEDRGLEKLFF	TGCAGCGTTGAGGACAGGGGTTTGGAAAAACTGTTTTTT
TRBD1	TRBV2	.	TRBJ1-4	CASSRGTGANNEKLFF	TGTGCCAGCAGCAGAGGGACAGGGGCTAATAATGAAAAACTGTTTTTT
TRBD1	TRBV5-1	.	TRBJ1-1	CATTAPGTENTEAFF	TGCGCCACTACAGCACCGGGGACAGAGAACACTGAAGCTTTCTTT
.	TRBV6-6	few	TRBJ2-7	CASSPDWRAEYSYEQYF	TGTGCCAGCAGTCCCGACTGGCGGGCGGAATACTCCTACGAGCAGTACTTC
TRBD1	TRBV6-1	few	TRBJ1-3	CASSESTGAGNTIYF	TGTGCCAGCAGTGAATCGACAGGGGCAGGAAACACCATATATTTT
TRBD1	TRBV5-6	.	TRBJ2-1	CASRQGGPYNEQFF	TGTGCCAGCAGACAGGGGGGTCCCTACAATGAGCAGTTCTTC
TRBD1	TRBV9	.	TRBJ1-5	CASSVGTGSNQPQHF	TGTGCCAGCAGCGTCGGGACAGGTAGCAATCAGCCCCAGCATTTT
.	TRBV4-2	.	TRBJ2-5	CASSQGPERGETQYF	TGTGCCAGCAGCCAAGGACCTGAAAGGGGAGAGACCCAGTACTTC
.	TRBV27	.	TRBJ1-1	CASQRRVEGEAFF	TGTGCCAGCCAAAGAAGGGTGGAGGGTGAAGCTTTCTTT
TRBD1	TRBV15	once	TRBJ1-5	CATSRPNRGGPNQPQHF	TGTGCCACCAGCAGACCAAACAGGGGAGGCCCCAATCAGCCCCAGCATTTT
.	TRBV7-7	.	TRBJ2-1	CASSLARTGEQFF	TGTGCTAGCAGCTTAGCGCGAACGGGGGAGCAGTTCTTC
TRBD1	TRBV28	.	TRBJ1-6	CASSSLTGETWNAYSPLHF	TGTGCCAGCAGTTCCCTGACAGGGGAGACGTGGAACGCTTATTCACCCCTCCACTTT
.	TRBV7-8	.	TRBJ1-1	CASSLEWGQEAFF	TGTGCCAGCAGCCTCGAATGGGGCCAAGAAGCTTTCTTT
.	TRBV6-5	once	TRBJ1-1	CASSYDRRNTEAFF	TGTGCCAGCAGTTACGACAGGCGCAACACTGAAGCTTTCTTT
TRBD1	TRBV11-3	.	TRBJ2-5	CASSSDRGRQTQYF	TGTGCCAGCAGCTCGGACAGGGGGCGGCAGACCCAGTACTTC
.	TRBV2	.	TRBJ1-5	CASTVNGEGHQPQHF	TGTGCCAGCACCGTGAATGGGGAGGGACATCAGCCCCAGCATTTT
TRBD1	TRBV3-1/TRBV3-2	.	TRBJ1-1	CASSLGGQEKAFF	TGTGCCAGCAGCCTCGGCGGACAGGAAAAAGCTTTCTTT
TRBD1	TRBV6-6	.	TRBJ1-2	CASSFLDRGEGGYTF	TGTGCCAGCAGTTTTCTGGACAGGGGGGAGGGTGGCTACACCTTC
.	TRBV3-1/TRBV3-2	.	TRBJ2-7	CASSQGGWEQYF	TGTGCCAGCAGCCAAGGAGGGTGGGAGCAGTACTTC
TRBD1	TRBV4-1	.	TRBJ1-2	CASSLGQGALGYGYTF	TGCGCCAGCAGCTTGGGACAGGGGGCGCTTGGCTATGGCTACACCTTC
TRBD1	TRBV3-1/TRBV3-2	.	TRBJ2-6	CASSRTGTGVVGANVLTF	TGTGCCAGCAGCCGCACCGGGACAGGGGTAGTAGGGGCCAACGTCCTGACTTTC
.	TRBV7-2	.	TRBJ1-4	CASSLQGTGEKLFF	TGTGCCAGCAGCCTACAGGGAACGGGGGAAAAACTGTTTTTT
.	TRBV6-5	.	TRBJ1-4	CASSNAGPERAKLFF	TGTGCCAGCAGTAACGCGGGCCCCGAAAGAGCAAAACTGTTTTTT
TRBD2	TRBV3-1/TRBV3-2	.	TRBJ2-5	CASSPLAGPETQYF	TGTGCCAGCAGCCCTCTAGCGGGGCCAGAGACCCAGTACTTC
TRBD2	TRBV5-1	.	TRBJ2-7	CASSQVAGGYGEQYF	TGCGCCAGCAGCCAAGTAGCGGGGGGCTACGGCGAGCAGTACTTC
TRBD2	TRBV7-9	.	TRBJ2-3	CASSLGSIAGVGTDTQYF	TGTGCCAGCAGCTTGGGCTCAATAGCGGGGGTGGGCACAGATACGCAGTATTTT
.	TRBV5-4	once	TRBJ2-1	CASSNGQRDGDEQFF	TGTGCCAGCAGTAACGGACAGAGAGATGGGGATGAGCAGTTCTTC
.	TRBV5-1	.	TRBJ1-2	CASRSPGDGYTF	TGCGCCAGCAGGTCCCCAGGGGATGGCTACACCTTC
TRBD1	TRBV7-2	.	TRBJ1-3	CASSLDRWDTIYF	TGTGCCAGCAGCCTGGACAGGTGGGACACCATATATTTT
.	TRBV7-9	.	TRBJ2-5	CASSLAAGEETQYF	TGTGCCAGCAGCTTAGCGGCAGGGGAGGAGACCCAGTACTTC
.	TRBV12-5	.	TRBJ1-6	CASGLSDYNSPLHF	TGTGCTAGTGGTTTAAGCGATTATAATTCACCCCTCCACTTT
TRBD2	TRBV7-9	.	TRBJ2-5	CASSLGLAGVGETQYF	TGTGCCAGCAGCTTAGGACTAGCGGGGGTCGGGGAGACCCAGTACTTC
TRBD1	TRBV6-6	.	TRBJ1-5	CASSYSRQGGQPQHF	TGTGCCAGCAGTTACTCCAGACAGGGTGGTCAGCCCCAGCATTTT
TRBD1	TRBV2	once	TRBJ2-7	CASSRVDRGQTYEQYF	TGTGCCAGCAGTAGAGTCGACAGGGGCCAAACCTACGAGCAGTACTTC
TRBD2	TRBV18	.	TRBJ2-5	CASSSSGVRETQYF	TGTGCCAGCTCATCTAGCGGGGTTAGAGAGACCCAGTACTTC
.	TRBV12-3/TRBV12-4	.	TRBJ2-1	CASSLPPREQFF	TGTGCCAGCAGTTTACCCCCCCGGGAGCAGTTCTTC
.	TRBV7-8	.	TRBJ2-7	CASSLLTGLGSYEQYF	TGTGCCAGCAGCCTCTTGACAGGCCTGGGGTCCTACGAGCAGTACTTC
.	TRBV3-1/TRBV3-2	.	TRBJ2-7	CASSQTAGPFYEQYF	TGTGCCAGCAGCCAAACCGCGGGACCCTTCTACGAGCAGTACTTC
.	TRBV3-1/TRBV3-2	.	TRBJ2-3	CASSQDGVDTQYF	TGTGCCAGCAGCCAAGATGGAGTGGATACGCAGTATTTT
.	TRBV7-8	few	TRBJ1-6	CASSFNRGGGNSPLHF	TGTGCCAGCAGCTTTAATAGGGGAGGCGGAAATTCACCCCTCCACTTT
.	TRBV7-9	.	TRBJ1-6	CASSLVGGADSPLHF	TGTGCCAGCAGCTTAGTTGGGGGCGCGGATTCACCCCTCCACTTT
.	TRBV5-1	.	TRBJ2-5	CASSLNLGAQETQYF	TGCGCCAGCAGCTTGAATTTGGGGGCCCAAGAGACCCAGTACTTC
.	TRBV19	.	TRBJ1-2	CASSISDNYGYTF	TGTGCCAGTAGTATATCAGATAACTATGGCTACACCTTC
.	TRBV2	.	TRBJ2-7	CASSERVVSSYEQYF	TGTGCCAGCAGTGAACGCGTCGTTAGCTCCTACGAGCAGTACTTC
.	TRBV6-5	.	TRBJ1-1	CASTQGTGVAFF	TGTGCCAGCACTCAAGGGACGGGAGTAGCTTTCTTT
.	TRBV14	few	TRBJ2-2	CASSQDLSPGYTGELFF	TGTGCCAGCAGCCAAGATCTGTCACCCGGGTACACCGGGGAGCTGTTTTTT
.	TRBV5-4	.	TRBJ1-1	CASSSNREAEAFF	TGTGCCAGCAGCTCCAACCGGGAGGCTGAAGCTTTCTTT
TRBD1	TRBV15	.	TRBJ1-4	CATSRGTGNEKLFF	TGTGCCACCAGCAGGGGGACAGGTAATGAAAAACTGTTTTTT
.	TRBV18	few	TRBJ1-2	CASSPTDIRNYGYTF	TGTGCCAGCTCACCTACGGACATCCGTAACTATGGCTACACCTTC
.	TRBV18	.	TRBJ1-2	CASSPSGRNGYTF	TGTGCCAGCTCACCCTCCGGGAGGAATGGCTACACCTTC
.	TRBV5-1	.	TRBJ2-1	CASSPAGPNEQFF	TGCGCCAGCAGTCCTGCAGGGCCCAATGAGCAGTTCTTC
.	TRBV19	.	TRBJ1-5	CASSIAPGVGNQPQHF	TGTGCCAGTAGTATTGCCCCCGGGGTAGGGAATCAGCCCCAGCATTTT
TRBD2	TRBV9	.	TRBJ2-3	CASSAGLATDTQYF	TGTGCCAGCAGCGCCGGACTAGCCACAGATACGCAGTATTTT
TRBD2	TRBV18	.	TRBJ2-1	CASSKNSGLAGNEQFF	TGTGCCAGCTCCAAAAATTCGGGACTAGCTGGCAATGAGCAGTTCTTC
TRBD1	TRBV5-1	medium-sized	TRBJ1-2	CASSTTGGVYGYTF	TGCGCCAGCAGCACGACAGGGGGGGTATATGGCTACACCTTC